Sequencing of this T cell receptor beta chain was carried out in a study of shared clonotypes between healthy human individuals. Overall study context: Two women and a few men aged 18 to 49 served as donors. Every donor yielded three CD4 naive, three CD4 memory, two CD8 naive and one CD8 memory plate.

For every subset, genomic DNA was evenly distributed across several immunoSEQ plates. TCRdb's copy holds only in-frame clones and misses some; the assay was immunoSEQ multiplex PCR. The table includes 2,500,000 or so clones, more than 80% detected once. With 4 bases clipped from V and 8 bases from J, the junction kept 9 bases outside the gene matches. The CDR3 has 15 amino acids. The germline V gene encodes CDR1 SGHRS and CDR2 YFSETQ. Notes on this clone: The antigen is unknown.

Study-wide results and caveats: Naive subsets typically showed greater estimated richness than memory subsets.

This rearrangement joins TRBV5-1 to TRBJ1-6; 7 bases fit TRBD1. This TCR derives from a man between 18 and 35 years old in good health. The sequenced material came from naive CD4+ T cells sorted from blood. Subset defined: CD45RA+ positively selected. The CDR3 nucleotides are TGCGCCAGCAGCGAGCGACAGGGCAGGGATTCACCCCTCCACTTT. Translated, it gives CASSERQGRDSPLHF.